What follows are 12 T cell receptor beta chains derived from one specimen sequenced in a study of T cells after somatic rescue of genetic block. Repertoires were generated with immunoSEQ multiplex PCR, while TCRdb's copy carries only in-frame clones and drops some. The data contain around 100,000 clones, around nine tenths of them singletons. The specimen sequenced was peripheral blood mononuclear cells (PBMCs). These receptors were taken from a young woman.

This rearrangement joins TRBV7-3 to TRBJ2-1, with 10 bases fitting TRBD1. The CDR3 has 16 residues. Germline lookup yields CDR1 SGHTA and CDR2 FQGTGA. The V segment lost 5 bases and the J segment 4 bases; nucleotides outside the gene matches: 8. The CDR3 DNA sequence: TGTGCCAGCAGCGCTTGGGACAGGGGCAATTACAATGAGCAGTTCTTC. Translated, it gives CASSAWDRGNYNEQFF.

Here the CDR3 reads CASSVGLAGSQETQYF. CDR3 in DNA: TGTGCCAGCAGCGTAGGACTAGCGGGATCCCAAGAGACCCAGTACTTC. The chain joins TRBV9 to TRBJ2-5, with 11 nucleotides matching TRBD2. Unmatched junction bases numbered 2, after V lost 0 bases and J lost 1 base. The CDR3 has 16 amino acids. Germline loops: CDR1 SGDLS, CDR2 YYNGEE.

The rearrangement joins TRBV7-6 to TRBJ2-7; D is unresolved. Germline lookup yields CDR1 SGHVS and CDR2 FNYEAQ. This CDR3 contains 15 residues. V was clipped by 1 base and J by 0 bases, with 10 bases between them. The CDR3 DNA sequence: TGTGCCAGCAGCTTAGGGCAGGCAATCTCCTACGAGCAGTACTTC. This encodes CASSLGQAISYEQYF.

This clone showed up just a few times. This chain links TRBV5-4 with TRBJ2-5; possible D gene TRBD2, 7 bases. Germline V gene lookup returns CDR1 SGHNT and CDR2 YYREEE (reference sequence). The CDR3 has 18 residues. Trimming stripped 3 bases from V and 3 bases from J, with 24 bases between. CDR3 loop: CASSSLAGGLELKETQYF. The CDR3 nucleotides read TGTGCCAGCAGCTCCTTGGCCGGGGGGCTAGAATTAAAAGAGACCCAGTACTTC.

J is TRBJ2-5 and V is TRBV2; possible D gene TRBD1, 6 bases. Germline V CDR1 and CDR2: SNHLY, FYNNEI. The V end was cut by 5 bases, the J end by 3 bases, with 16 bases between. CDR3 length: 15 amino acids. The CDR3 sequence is CASSPFDPGEETQYF. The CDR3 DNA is TGTGCCAGCAGTCCATTCGACCCAGGGGAAGAGACCCAGTACTTC. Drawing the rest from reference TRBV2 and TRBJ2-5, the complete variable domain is EPEVTQTPSHQVTQMGQEVILRCVPISNHLYFYWYRQILGQKVEFLVSFYNNEISEKSEIFDDQFSVERPDGSNFTLKIRSTKLEDSAMYFCASSPFDPGEETQYFGPGTRLLVL.

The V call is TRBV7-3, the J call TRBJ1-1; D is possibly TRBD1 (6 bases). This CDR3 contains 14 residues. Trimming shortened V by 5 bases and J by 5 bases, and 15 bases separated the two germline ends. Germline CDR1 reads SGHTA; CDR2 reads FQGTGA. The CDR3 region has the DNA TGTGCCAGCAGCCAAGGGACACCCGGGACTGAAGCTTTCTTT. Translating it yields CASSQGTPGTEAFF.

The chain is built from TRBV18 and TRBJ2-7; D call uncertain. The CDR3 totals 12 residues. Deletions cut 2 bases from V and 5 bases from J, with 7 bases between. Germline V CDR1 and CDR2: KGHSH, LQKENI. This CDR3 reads CASSPYIDEQYF. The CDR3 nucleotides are TGTGCCAGCTCACCATACATAGACGAGCAGTACTTC.

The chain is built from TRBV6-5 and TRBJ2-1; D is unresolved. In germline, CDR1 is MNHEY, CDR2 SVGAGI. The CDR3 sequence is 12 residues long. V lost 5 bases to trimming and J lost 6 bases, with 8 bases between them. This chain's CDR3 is CASSPHGNEQFF. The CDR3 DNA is TGTGCCAGCAGTCCCCATGGCAATGAGCAGTTCTTC.

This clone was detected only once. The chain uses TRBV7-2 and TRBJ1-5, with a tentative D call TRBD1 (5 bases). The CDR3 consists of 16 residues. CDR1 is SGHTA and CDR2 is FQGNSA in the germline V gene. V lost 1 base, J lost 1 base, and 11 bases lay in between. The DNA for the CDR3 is TGTGCCAGCAGCTTAGTGGGGGGGTACAGCAATCAGCCCCAGCATTTT. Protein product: CASSLVGGYSNQPQHF.

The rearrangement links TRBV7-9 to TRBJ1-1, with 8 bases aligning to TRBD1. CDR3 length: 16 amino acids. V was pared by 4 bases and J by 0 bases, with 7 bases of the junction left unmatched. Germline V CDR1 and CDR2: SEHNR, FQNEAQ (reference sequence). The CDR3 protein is CASSSPGGRMNTEAFF. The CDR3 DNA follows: TGTGCCAGCAGCTCCCCAGGGGGCAGGATGAACACTGAAGCTTTCTTT.

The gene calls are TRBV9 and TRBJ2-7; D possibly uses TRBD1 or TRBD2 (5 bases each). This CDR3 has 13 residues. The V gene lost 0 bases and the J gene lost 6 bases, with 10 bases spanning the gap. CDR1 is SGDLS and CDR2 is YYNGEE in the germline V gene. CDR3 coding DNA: TGTGCCAGCAGCGTAGGGTCAGGGACCGAGCAGTACTTC. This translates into CASSVGSGTEQYF.

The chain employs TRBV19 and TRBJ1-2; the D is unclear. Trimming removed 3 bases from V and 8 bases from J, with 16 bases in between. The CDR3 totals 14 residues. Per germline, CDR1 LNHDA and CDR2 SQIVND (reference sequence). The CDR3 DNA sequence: TGTGCCAGTAGTATTAGTGCAGGCCAACGGGGCTACACCTTC. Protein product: CASSISAGQRGYTF. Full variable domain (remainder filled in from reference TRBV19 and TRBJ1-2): DGGITQSPKYLFRKEGQNVTLSCEQNLNHDAMYWYRQDPGQGLRLIYYSQIVNDFQKGDIAEGYSVSREKKESFPLTVTSAQKNPTAFYLCASSISAGQRGYTFGSGTRLTVV.